This T cell receptor beta chain was found in a study of blood T cell repertoires in COVID-19. Assay used: immunoSEQ multiplex PCR; TCRdb lists only in-frame clones, some missing. Of about 170,000 clones listed, 82% are singletons. This clone has a handful of counts. Deletions cut 5 bases from V and 9 bases from J, with 11 bases between. The CDR3 is 13 amino acids. The germline V gene encodes CDR1 SGHTA and CDR2 FQGTGA. This clonotype was sampled from a woman aged 40-49 years with COVID-19, enrolled during active disease. The rearrangement links TRBV7-3 to TRBJ1-6, with no clear D. The specimen was peripheral blood. The CDR3 DNA follows: TGTGCCAGCAGCCGGGGTGACGGTTCACCCCTCCACTTT. Translated, it gives CASSRGDGSPLHF.